Sequencing of this T cell receptor beta chain was carried out in a study of regulatory T cells in long-lasting Graves disease. Regarding the study as a whole: Persistent disease samples used TRBV28, TRBJ1-2 and TRBJ2-5 preferentially. New patients shared 966 public clonotypes, and persistent patients shared more, with over 2,500.

Arm-PCR of CDR3 regions and iRepertoire HTBI primers were the basis on which TCR beta libraries were built. TCRdb re-analysed the multiplex PCR reads in MiXCR, keeping a single row per CDR3 protein. Among 700,000 or so distinct CDR3 sequences listed, around 32% were seen once. A note on this clonotype: What it recognizes is unknown.

Time point given: persistent/refractory GD, antithyroid drugs over 5 years with positive TRAb. The TCR library was made from RNA extracted from PBMCs. The peripheral blood volume drawn was approximately 9.5 milliliters, and it was collected into EDTA tubes. The CDR3 totals 12 residues. V shed 3 bases and J shed 8 bases, with 8 bases lying between them. Germline assignment: CDR1 SNHLY and CDR2 FYNNEI. The specimen was peripheral blood mononuclear cells (PBMCs), collected when the disease was refractory, from a patient treated with antithyroid drugs. The receptor's source is a female donor with Graves disease. The rearrangement links TRBV2 to TRBJ2-1; unclear D gene. For the CDR3, the DNA is TGTGCCAGCAGTGATAGTTTTGATGAGCAGTTCTTC. Its translation: CASSDSFDEQFF. The full variable domain, in which reference TRBV2 and TRBJ2-1 provide the parts outside the CDR3, is EPEVTQTPSHQVTQMGQEVILRCVPISNHLYFYWYRQILGQKVEFLVSFYNNEISEKSEIFDDQFSVERPDGSNFTLKIRSTKLEDSAMYFCASSDSFDEQFFGPGTRLTVL.